These T cell receptor beta chains were read from a single sample in a study of T and B cells in COVID-19 patients. TCRdb used MiXCR to reprocess the multiplex PCR reads, holding one entry per CDR3 protein. The profile shows around 6,000 distinct CDR3 sequences, 27% of them singletons. The sequenced material came from blood. These receptors all stem from a human donor with active COVID-19. The donor label of this sample is uncertain. Each CDR3 is given with its conserved first and last residue. Each record gives: V gene, clone size, D gene, J gene, CDR3 length, CDR3 protein, CDR3 DNA. A D gene is named only where the DNA matches it firmly. The size entry is marked missing in some rows and otherwise reads once, few, many or a size class.

>TRBV5-6|NA|NA|TRBJ2-7|12
CASSSLAGEQYF
TGTGCCAGCAGCTCCCTAGCAGGCGAGCAGTACTTC
>TRBV27|medium-sized|TRBD2|TRBJ2-4|13
CASSRTSNYIQYF
TGTGCCAGCAGTCGGACTAGCAACTACATTCAGTACTTC
>TRBV15|once|NA|TRBJ1-1|15
CATSVGGQGLTEAFF
TGTGCCACCTCCGTGGGGGGGCAGGGTCTCACTGAAGCTTTCTTT
>TRBV20-1|NA|NA|TRBJ2-3|14
CSASVSGSSDTQYF
TGCAGTGCTAGTGTTAGTGGAAGCTCAGATACGCAGTATTTT
>TRBV6-5|NA|TRBD2|TRBJ2-1|16
CASSSSGTSGSDEQFF
TGTGCCAGCAGTTCATCCGGGACTAGCGGAAGCGATGAGCAGTTCTTC
>TRBV6-2/TRBV6-3|few|TRBD1|TRBJ2-3|17
CASSYRRDRRNTDTQYF
TGTGCCAGCAGTTACAGGAGGGACAGGCGGAACACAGATACGCAGTATTTT
>TRBV6-2/TRBV6-3|NA|NA|TRBJ2-6|11
CASSSRRQAPF
TGTGCCAGCAGTTCCCGGCGGCAGGCCCCTTTC
>TRBV24-1|NA|NA|TRBJ2-2|14
CATSGASNTGELFF
TGTGCCACCAGTGGAGCTTCGAACACCGGGGAGCTGTTTTTT
>TRBV6-5|NA|NA|TRBJ1-2|11
CASLGVDGYTF
TGTGCCAGCCTGGGAGTGGATGGCTACACCTTC
>TRBV12-3/TRBV12-4|NA|NA|TRBJ1-1|15
CASSLEGSINTEAFF
TGTGCCAGCAGTTTAGAGGGGTCGATCAACACTGAAGCTTTCTTT
>TRBV27|few|NA|TRBJ1-6|16
CASSLSSGAPNSPLHF
TGTGCCAGCAGTTTATCATCAGGGGCCCCCAATTCACCCCTCCACTTT
>TRBV6-5|NA|NA|TRBJ1-5|13
CASRLYRGQPQHF
TGTGCCAGCAGGCTCTATAGGGGGCAGCCCCAGCATTTT
>TRBV12-3/TRBV12-4|NA|TRBD1|TRBJ2-7|13
CASSRDRSYEQYF
TGTGCCAGTAGCCGGGACAGGTCCTACGAGCAGTACTTC
>TRBV11-3|few|NA|TRBJ2-3|15
CASSLGITAADTQYF
TGTGCCAGCAGCTTAGGGATCACCGCCGCAGATACGCAGTATTTT
>TRBV5-6|medium-sized|TRBD1|TRBJ1-6|16
CASSLKDRGFHSPLHF
TGTGCCAGCAGTTTAAAGGACAGGGGATTTCATTCACCCCTCCACTTT
>TRBV20-1|few|TRBD2|TRBJ2-1|14
CSARLAGGPSEQFF
TGCAGTGCTAGACTAGCGGGGGGGCCGAGTGAGCAGTTCTTC
>TRBV6-6|medium-sized|TRBD1|TRBJ1-2|13
CASSKDRAYGYTF
TGTGCCAGCAGCAAGGACAGGGCATATGGCTACACCTTC
>TRBV5-1|NA|NA|TRBJ2-1|13
CASSLEFRQWQFF
TGCGCCAGCAGCTTGGAATTTAGGCAATGGCAGTTCTTC
>TRBV7-2|NA|NA|TRBJ1-6|17
CASSPGAASSYNSPLHF
TGCGCCAGCAGCCCCGGGGCAGCAAGCTCCTATAATTCACCCCTCCACTTT
>TRBV29-1|NA|TRBD2|TRBJ2-2|16
CSVEFTSGAYTGELFF
TGCAGCGTTGAATTTACTAGCGGGGCTTATACCGGGGAGCTGTTTTTT
>TRBV6-5|NA|NA|TRBJ1-6|16
CASTFTTGGLGSPLHF
TGTGCCAGCACCTTTACGACCGGGGGGCTTGGGTCACCCCTCCACTTT
>TRBV19|medium-sized|TRBD1|TRBJ1-3|16
CATGTGLQSSGNTIYF
TGTGCCACCGGGACAGGGCTTCAGAGCTCTGGAAACACCATATATTTT
>TRBV18|medium-sized|TRBD2|TRBJ2-3|16
CASSPLATSGTDTQYF
TGTGCCAGCTCACCCCTTGCAACTAGCGGCACAGATACGCAGTATTTT
>TRBV6-2/TRBV6-3|few|TRBD2|TRBJ2-7|17
CASSYSRVAGASYEQYF
TGTGCCAGCAGTTACAGTAGGGTAGCGGGGGCCTCCTACGAGCAGTACTTC
>TRBV15|NA|NA|TRBJ2-5|15
CATTGWGGGEETQYF
TGTGCCACCACGGGTTGGGGTGGGGGCGAAGAGACCCAGTACTTC